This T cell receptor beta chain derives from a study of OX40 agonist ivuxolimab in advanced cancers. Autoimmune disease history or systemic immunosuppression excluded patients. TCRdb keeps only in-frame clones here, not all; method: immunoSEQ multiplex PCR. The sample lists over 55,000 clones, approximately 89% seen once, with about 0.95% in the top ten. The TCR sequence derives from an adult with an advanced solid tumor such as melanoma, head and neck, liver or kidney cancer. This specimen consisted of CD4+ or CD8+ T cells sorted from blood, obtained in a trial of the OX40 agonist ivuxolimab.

The CDR3, as DNA: TGTGCCAGCAGCTTAGCGGGGACAGTCTCCTACGAGCAGTACTTC. Amino acid sequence: CASSLAGTVSYEQYF. This rearrangement joins TRBV11-1 to TRBJ2-7, with 7 bases fitting TRBD1. With 0 bases clipped from V and 0 bases from J, the junction kept 2 bases outside the gene matches. The germline V gene has CDR1 SGHAT and CDR2 FQDESV (reference sequence). The CDR3 contains 15 residues.